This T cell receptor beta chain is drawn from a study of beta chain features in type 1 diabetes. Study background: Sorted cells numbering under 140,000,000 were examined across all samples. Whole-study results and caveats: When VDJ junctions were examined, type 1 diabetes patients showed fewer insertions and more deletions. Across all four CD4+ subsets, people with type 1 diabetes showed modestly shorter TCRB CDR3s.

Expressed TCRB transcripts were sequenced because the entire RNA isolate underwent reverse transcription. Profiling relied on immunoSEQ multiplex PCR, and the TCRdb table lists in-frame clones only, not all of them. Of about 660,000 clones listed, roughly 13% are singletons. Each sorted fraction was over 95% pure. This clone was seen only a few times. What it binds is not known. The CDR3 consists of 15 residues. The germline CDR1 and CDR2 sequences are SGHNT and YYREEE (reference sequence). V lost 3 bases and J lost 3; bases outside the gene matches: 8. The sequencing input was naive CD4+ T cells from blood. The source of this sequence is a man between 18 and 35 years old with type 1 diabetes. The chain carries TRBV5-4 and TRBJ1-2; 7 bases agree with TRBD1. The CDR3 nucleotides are TGTGCCAGCAGCTGGAACAGGGGCGCAGACTATGGCTACACCTTC. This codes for CASSWNRGADYGYTF.